The 17 T cell receptor beta chains below were found in one sample sequenced in a study of glioma-infiltrating T cells. The iRepertoire nested amplicon-rescue multiplex PCR amplified TCR alpha and beta CDR3s from RNA. MiXCR, applied by TCRdb to the multiplex PCR reads, yields one record per CDR3 protein. The sample carries under 130,000 distinct CDR3 sequences, 25% to 35% recorded once. The sample was glioma tissue, nonneoplastic brain tissue, or PBMCs (not recorded which). The receptors originated from a human donor with low-grade glioma or glioblastoma, undergoing nonglioma brain surgery, or in good health (not recorded which).

The gene calls are TRBV2 and TRBJ2-2; TRBD1 matches at 7 bases. Germline CDR1 and CDR2: SNHLY and FYNNEI. J lost 1 base, V lost 2 bases, and 4 bases had no gene match. CDR3 length: 16 residues. The CDR3 is CASSETGAQNTGELFF. In DNA, the CDR3 is TGTGCCAGCAGTGAAACAGGGGCACAGAACACCGGGGAGCTGTTTTTT. The variable domain in full, completed from reference TRBV2 and TRBJ2-2, reads EPEVTQTPSHQVTQMGQEVILRCVPISNHLYFYWYRQILGQKVEFLVSFYNNEISEKSEIFDDQFSVERPDGSNFTLKIRSTKLEDSAMYFCASSETGAQNTGELFFGEGSRLTVL.

In its sample, this clonotype was seen a few times. The gene calls are TRBV7-2 and TRBJ2-7, with 13 bases fitting TRBD2. This CDR3 comprises 16 residues. Trimming took 3 bases from V and 2 from J; bases not matched to a gene: 4. Germline CDR1 and CDR2: SGHTA and FQGNSA. CDR3 loop: CASSFFGTSGAYEQYF. CDR3 DNA sequence: TGTGCCAGCAGCTTCTTTGGGACTAGCGGGGCCTACGAGCAGTACTTC.

Details on this clonotype: A much larger clone sits a single nucleotide away, making a read error possible. V and J are TRBV7-9 and TRBJ1-2; a weak D match, TRBD1 (5 bases). In germline, CDR1 is SEHNR, CDR2 FQNEAQ (reference sequence). CDR3 length: 14 residues. Trimming removed 5 bases at V and 1 base at J, with 11 bases between. The CDR3 DNA reads TGTGCCAGCAGCCGGGACGGTTTTAACTATGGCTACACCTTC. Translation: CASSRDGFNYGYTF.

This clonotype has a count of ten or more. The chain carries TRBV6-1 and TRBJ2-5; D is undetermined. Trimming shortened V by 5 bases and J by 5 bases, and 18 bases separated the two germline ends. The CDR3 has 15 residues. The V gene's germline CDR1 is MNHNS and CDR2 SASEGT. CDR3 sequence reads: CASSPRAKRDETQYF. The DNA of the CDR3 is TGTGCCAGCAGTCCCCGGGCCAAACGCGACGAGACCCAGTACTTC.

This clonotype was counted ten times or more. The chain recombines TRBV6-1 with TRBJ1-1; unclear D gene. The length of the CDR3 is 13 residues. The germline V and J ends were trimmed by 4 bases and 1 base, with 7 bases remaining between them. Germline CDR1 MNHNS, CDR2 SASEGT. The CDR3 DNA reads TGTGCCAGCAGTGCCAAGTCGAACACTGAAGCTTTCTTT. Translating it yields CASSAKSNTEAFF.

Worth noting for this clonotype: The missing conserved phenylalanine or tryptophan at the end of this CDR3 makes a read error likely. This chain links TRBV6-5 with TRBJ1-3; D gene uncertain. The CDR3 runs to 15 residues. The V gene's germline CDR1 is MNHEY and CDR2 SVGAGI. The CDR3 coding sequence is TGTGCCAGAAGTTACTCTATAGATTCTGGAAACACCATATATCTT. This encodes CARSYSIDSGNTIYL.

Only a few counts were recorded for this clonotype. J is TRBJ2-5 and V is TRBV6-1; TRBD2 matches 7 bases. The CDR3 covers 12 residues. The ends lost 8 bases at V and 3 bases at J; junction bases unmatched: 3. Germline CDR1 MNHNS, CDR2 SASEGT. CDR3 bases: TGTGCCAGCGGTGGGGGGGAAGAGACCCAGTACTTC. It is translated as CASGGGEETQYF.

As regards this clonotype: A much larger clone is a single base away; this may be a read error. The chain is built from TRBV7-9 and TRBJ1-1; 7 bases are shared with TRBD1. Germline V lookup: CDR1 SEHNR, CDR2 FQNEAQ (reference sequence). The J segment lost 3 bases and the V segment lost 5 bases, leaving 12 bases of the junction unmatched. CDR3 length: 16 residues. The CDR3, as DNA: TGTGCCAGCAGCCCCAACAGGGGAGAGGTAGACACTGAAGCTTTCTTT. It yields the protein CASSPNRGEVDTEAFF.

The V and J genes are TRBV4-1 and TRBJ2-7, with 7 bases matching TRBD2. After removal of 2 bases from V and 3 bases from J, the junction contained 7 bases not matched to a gene. CDR1 and CDR2 from the germline V gene are MGHRA and YSYEKL. The CDR3 spans 15 residues. CDR3 DNA: TGCGCCAGCAGCCAACTCGGTAGCGGGCTCTACGAGCAGTACTTC. It encodes CASSQLGSGLYEQYF.

The table lists this clonotype with a count of one. The chain combines TRBV30 with TRBJ1-3; D not resolved. This CDR3 region has 15 residues. Trimming removed 0 bases at V and 4 bases at J, with 13 bases between. From germline, CDR1 is GTSNPN and CDR2 SVGIG (reference sequence). CDR3 in DNA: TGTGCCTGGAGTGTAGGTGCGTCGGTCGGAAACACCATATATTTT. It specifies CAWSVGASVGNTIYF.

This clonotype was recorded many times. This chain joins TRBV20-1 and TRBJ2-3; D gene uncertain. Germline V gene data show CDR1 as DFQATT and CDR2 as SNEGSKA (reference sequence). Between the trimmed V and J ends, which lost 0 bases and 1 base, there was a span of 8 bases. CDR3 size: 14 residues. The CDR3 is CSAREAPRTDTQYF. In nucleotides, the CDR3 is TGCAGTGCTAGAGAAGCGCCACGCACAGATACGCAGTATTTT.

This chain joins TRBV2 and TRBJ2-7, with a tentative D call TRBD1 (5 bases). This CDR3 comprises 11 residues. The ends were cut back, 6 bases at V and 3 bases at J, with 6 bases in the middle. Germline assignment: CDR1 SNHLY and CDR2 FYNNEI. The CDR3, as DNA: TGTGCCAGCAGCGGACACTACGAGCAGTACTTC. Encoded protein: CASSGHYEQYF.

CDR3 sequence: CASRSGTPYGYTF. The CDR3 DNA is TGTGCCAGCAGATCCGGGACACCCTATGGCTACACCTTC. This rearrangement joins TRBV5-4 to TRBJ1-2; TRBD1 might be the D (6 bases). Germline-derived CDR1 and CDR2 are SGHNT and YYREEE (reference sequence). Trimming took 5 bases from V and 4 from J, leaving 12 bases between them. This CDR3 has 13 amino acids.

This clonotype was found many times. V and J are TRBV11-2 and TRBJ2-1, with a tentative D call TRBD2 (5 bases). V lost 4 bases, J lost 7 bases, and 11 bases lay in between. The germline CDR1 and CDR2 sequences are SGHAT and FQNNGV. This CDR3 is built from 13 residues. The DNA for the CDR3 is TGTGCCAGCAGCTACAATAGCGAGAATGAGCAGTTCTTC. It yields the protein CASSYNSENEQFF.

The V call is TRBV18, the J call TRBJ2-5; perhaps D is TRBD1 or TRBD2 (6 bases each). The CDR3 extends over 14 amino acids. Germline CDR1 is KGHSH and CDR2 is LQKENI. V lost 1 base, J lost 4 bases, and 10 bases lay in between. Here the CDR3 reads CASSPQKGGETQYF. The DNA of the CDR3 is TGTGCCAGCTCACCACAGAAGGGGGGAGAGACCCAGTACTTC. The whole variable domain, filled in from reference TRBV18 and TRBJ2-5, reads NAGVMQNPRHLVRRRGQEARLRCSPMKGHSHVYWYRQLPEEGLKFMVYLQKENIIDESGMPKERFSAEFPKEGPSILRIQQVVRGDSAAYFCASSPQKGGETQYFGPGTRLLVL.

The chain uses TRBV5-4 and TRBJ1-2; D not certain. This CDR3 contains 13 residues. V lost 4 bases to trimming and J lost 6 bases, with 13 bases between them. In germline, CDR1 is SGHNT, CDR2 YYREEE (reference sequence). The CDR3 loop is CASSPTESDGYTF. CDR3 DNA sequence: TGTGCCAGCAGCCCTACAGAGTCCGATGGCTACACCTTC.

Regarding this clonotype: The CDR3 does not end in the conserved phenylalanine or tryptophan, so this is likely a read error. The chain carries TRBV7-2 and TRBJ2-5; 8 bases line up with TRBD2. Germline assignment: CDR1 SGHTA and CDR2 FQGNSA. Trimming removed 3 bases from V and 1 base from J; junction bases left unmatched: 1. The CDR3 sequence is 14 residues long. The CDR3, as DNA: TGTGCCAGCAGCTTCGGGGGGGGCCAAGAGACCCAGTACTTA. Translation: CASSFGGGQETQYL.